Below are 25 T cell receptor beta chains sequenced from a single sample in a study of Ad26.COV2.S vaccination and SARS-CoV-2 variants. As for treatment: 15 to 20 received Ad26.COV2.S at low or high dose, single or two shots; five or six received placebo; per-sample allocation not given. Samples were taken on day 63 after the first vaccine or placebo injection. Libraries were prepared by immunoSEQ multiplex PCR; TCRdb keeps only in-frame clonotypes and omits some of them. Here the sample spans 380,000 or so clones, 83% being singletons. Sequencing was performed on peripheral blood, taken in a trial of Ad26.COV2.S vaccine versus placebo. The source is a person aged 18-60 years who received the Ad26.COV2.S COVID-19 vaccine or a placebo.

The J gene is TRBJ2-3, the V gene TRBV7-4; 7 positions agree with TRBD1. Germline CDR1 reads SGHVT; CDR2 reads SQSDAQ. The trim removed 5 bases at V and 5 bases at J, leaving 7 bases unmatched. The CDR3 contains 14 residues. Here the CDR3 reads CASSIGQVRDTQYF. The CDR3 DNA follows: TGTGCCAGCAGCATTGGACAGGTCAGAGATACGCAGTATTTT.

This clone has more than one count but fewer than ten. The CDR3 loop reads CASRDRSYEQYF. In DNA, the CDR3 is TGTGCCAGTAGGGACAGATCCTACGAGCAGTACTTC. This chain joins TRBV19 and TRBJ2-7; D is possibly TRBD1 (6 bases). CDR1 is LNHDA, CDR2 SQIVND, per germline (reference sequence). The V end was cut by 6 bases, the J end by 1 base, with 7 bases between. The CDR3 contains 12 residues.

This clone showed up just once. The CDR3, as DNA: TGTGCCAGCAGGAACCGGGGCGATAATTCACCCCTCCACTTT. Translated, it gives CASRNRGDNSPLHF. The J gene is TRBJ1-6, the V gene TRBV6-5; possibly TRBD1 for D (5 bases). This CDR3 has 14 residues. Trimming cost V 6 bases and J 5 bases, with 11 bases left between them. CDR1 and CDR2 from the germline V gene are MNHEY and SVGAGI.

This clone was seen a single time. The rearrangement uses TRBV7-9 and TRBJ1-1; D unresolved. This CDR3 has 14 amino acids. Germline V CDR1 and CDR2: SEHNR, FQNEAQ (reference sequence). Trimming removed 0 bases from V and 4 bases from J, with 9 bases in between. CDR3 amino acids: CASSLAAMATEAFF. In nucleotides, the CDR3 is TGTGCCAGCAGCTTAGCGGCTATGGCCACTGAAGCTTTCTTT.

The chain's CDR3 is CASSRIGTSVRRGGTDTQYF. The CDR3 region has the DNA TGCGCCAGCAGCCGAATCGGGACTAGCGTTCGGAGAGGTGGCACAGATACGCAGTATTTT. The chain recombines TRBV4-1 with TRBJ2-3; 10 nucleotides agree with TRBD2. CDR1 is MGHRA and CDR2 is YSYEKL in the germline V gene. The CDR3 totals 20 residues. Trimming removed 4 bases from V and 1 base from J; junction bases left unmatched: 17.

The chain links TRBV6-2 or TRBV6-3 to TRBJ1-1; a possible D gene is TRBD1 (5 bases). This CDR3 comprises 14 residues. V shed 2 bases and J shed 4 bases, with 11 bases lying between them. CDR1 and CDR2 (germline): MNHEY, SVGEGT. The CDR3, as DNA: TGTGCCAGCAGTTACCTTCGGGGGGGCACTGAAGCTTTCTTT. Its protein product is CASSYLRGGTEAFF.

The chain is built from TRBV5-4 and TRBJ2-5, with D tentatively TRBD2 (5 bases). V lost 6 bases, J lost 5 bases, and 20 bases lay in between. This CDR3 has 15 amino acids. The germline V gene encodes CDR1 SGHNT and CDR2 YYREEE (reference sequence). The CDR3 bases are TGTGCCAGCACTACCCTGGGCGGCGGGCAGGAGACCCAGTACTTC. Amino acids: CASTTLGGGQETQYF. Full variable domain (missing parts from reference TRBV5-4 and TRBJ2-5): ETGVTQSPTHLIKTRGQQVTLRCSSQSGHNTVSWYQQALGQGPQFIFQYYREEENGRGNFPPRFSGLQFPNYSSELNVNALELDDSALYLCASTTLGGGQETQYFGPGTRLLVL.

This chain uses TRBV3-1 (or the pseudogene TRBV3-2) with TRBJ2-7, with a weak D call TRBD2 (6 bases). This CDR3 contains 16 residues. Between the trimmed V and J ends, which lost 4 bases and 0 bases, there was a span of 16 bases. Germline assignment: CDR1 LGHDT and CDR2 YNNKEL (reference sequence). The CDR3 DNA follows: TGTGCCAGCAGCCCGTACCCTGGGGGGAACTCCTACGAGCAGTACTTC. Amino acid sequence: CASSPYPGGNSYEQYF.

The count of this clone is one. V is TRBV10-3 and J is TRBJ2-7; 7 nucleotides agree with TRBD2. The trim removed 5 bases at V and 6 bases at J, leaving 10 bases unmatched. Germline lookup yields CDR1 ENHRY and CDR2 SYGVKD. The CDR3 loop spans 14 amino acids. The CDR3 is CAISRLGLVSEQYF. The CDR3 region has the DNA TGTGCCATCAGTCGACTTGGACTAGTCAGCGAGCAGTACTTC.

The chain recombines TRBV5-1 with TRBJ1-1; the D is unclear. V was clipped by 1 base and J by 1 base, with 8 bases between them. Per germline, CDR1 SGHRS and CDR2 YFSETQ. The CDR3 loop spans 14 amino acids. Here the CDR3 reads CASSLQTGNTEAFF. CDR3 bases: TGCGCCAGCAGCTTGCAGACGGGGAACACTGAAGCTTTCTTT. The full variable domain, completed using reference TRBV5-1 and TRBJ1-1, is KAGVTQTPRYLIKTRGQQVTLSCSPISGHRSVSWYQQTPGQGLQFLFEYFSETQRNKGNFPGRFSGRQFSNSRSEMNVSTLELGDSALYLCASSLQTGNTEAFFGQGTRLTVV.

V usage is TRBV6-5 and J usage is TRBJ1-2, with TRBD1 matching over 7 bases. This CDR3 has 14 residues. Germline V lookup: CDR1 MNHEY, CDR2 SVGAGI. J gave up 8 bases and V 6 bases, and 12 bases lay outside the gene matches. Here the CDR3 reads CASSAGQHSNGYTF. As DNA, the CDR3 is TGTGCCAGCAGCGCGGGACAGCACAGCAACGGCTACACCTTC.

This chain connects TRBV5-1 to TRBJ1-1, with 8 nucleotides matching TRBD1. CDR1 and CDR2 (germline): SGHRS, YFSETQ. V shed 5 bases, J shed 4 bases, and the junction held 4 bases outside the gene matches. This CDR3 is built from 13 residues. The CDR3 here is CASREGQATEAFF. For the CDR3, the DNA is TGCGCCAGCAGAGAGGGACAGGCCACTGAAGCTTTCTTT. Together with reference TRBV5-1 and TRBJ1-1, the CDR3 gives the full variable domain: KAGVTQTPRYLIKTRGQQVTLSCSPISGHRSVSWYQQTPGQGLQFLFEYFSETQRNKGNFPGRFSGRQFSNSRSEMNVSTLELGDSALYLCASREGQATEAFFGQGTRLTVV.

The chain combines TRBV11-3 with TRBJ2-3, with 9 bases fitting TRBD2. The junction had 20 bases not matched to a gene; V was cut back by 0 bases and J by 1 base. CDR1 is SGHNT, CDR2 YENEEA, per germline. CDR3 length equals 22 residues. The CDR3 protein is CASSLEAPLGVWVAGGTDTQYF. In DNA, the CDR3 is TGTGCCAGCAGCTTAGAAGCCCCCCTGGGTGTTTGGGTAGCGGGAGGCACAGATACGCAGTATTTT.

This sequence joins TRBV7-3 and TRBJ2-1, with unresolved D. The CDR3 covers 14 residues. Germline CDR1 is SGHTA and CDR2 is FQGTGA. V shed 1 base and J shed 7 bases, with 11 bases lying between them. In DNA, the CDR3 is TGTGCCAGCAGCTTAATGGGTGGTGATAATGAGCAGTTCTTC. Translating gives CASSLMGGDNEQFF.

The CDR3 sequence is CASSPTALEGNYGYTF. DNA of the CDR3: TGTGCCAGCAGTCCCACGGCCCTGGAGGGAAACTATGGCTACACCTTC. The chain joins TRBV27 to TRBJ1-2; unclear D gene. From germline, CDR1 is MNHEY and CDR2 SMNVEV (reference sequence). The CDR3 extends over 16 amino acids. V lost 5 bases to trimming and J lost 2 bases, with 18 bases between them.

J is TRBJ2-1 and V is TRBV18; D is perhaps TRBD2 (7 bases). Germline lookup yields CDR1 KGHSH and CDR2 LQKENI. The CDR3 covers 15 residues. With 3 bases removed from V and 3 bases from J, the gap between germline ends came to 12 bases. The CDR3 protein is CASSPLRGGYNEQFF. The CDR3 DNA sequence: TGTGCCAGCTCACCGTTGAGGGGGGGCTACAATGAGCAGTTCTTC.

The CDR3 coding sequence is TGTGCCAGCAGCTGGGACTTGGACCCTCAGTATTTT. Its translation: CASSWDLDPQYF. The chain recombines TRBV7-9 with TRBJ2-3; TRBD2 might be the D (6 bases). V was trimmed by 4 bases and J by 12 bases, leaving 14 bases between them. In germline, CDR1 is SEHNR, CDR2 FQNEAQ (reference sequence). The CDR3 totals 12 residues.

This clone occurred a few times. The rearrangement uses TRBV7-9 and TRBJ1-1, with a tentative D call TRBD1 (5 bases). This CDR3 region has 17 residues. In germline, CDR1 is SEHNR, CDR2 FQNEAQ (reference sequence). Trimming left V 7 bases short and J 0 bases short, with 21 bases between. The CDR3 reads CASTNILTVEMNTEAFF. In DNA form, the CDR3 reads TGTGCCAGCACCAACATATTGACAGTGGAAATGAACACTGAAGCTTTCTTT.

The chain links TRBV10-2 to TRBJ1-5, with D unclear. There are 16 residues in the CDR3. Germline V gives CDR1 WSHSY, CDR2 SAAADI. V shed 5 bases and J shed 0 bases, with 14 bases lying between them. CDR3 in DNA: TGCGCCAGCAGTTCCCCGTCCGGTCTTAGCAATCAGCCCCAGCATTTT. It is translated as CASSSPSGLSNQPQHF.

V is TRBV30 and J is TRBJ1-1; 9 nucleotides agree with TRBD1. CDR1 and CDR2 from the germline V gene are GTSNPN and SVGIG (reference sequence). The CDR3 is 14 residues long. With V trimmed by 3 bases and J by 4 bases, 6 bases remained unmatched. In DNA, the CDR3 is TGTGCCTGGAGCGAGGGGACAGGGCCCACTGAAGCTTTCTTT. It codes for CAWSEGTGPTEAFF.

The chain links TRBV20-1 to TRBJ1-1; 7 bases align to TRBD1. The germline gives CDR1 DFQATT, CDR2 SNEGSKA (reference sequence). V lost 3 bases, J lost 7 bases, and 8 bases stayed unmatched. This CDR3 spans 13 amino acids. For the CDR3, the DNA is TGCAGTGCTAGTGAAGGGACAGTTTATGAAGCTTTCTTT. Translated: CSASEGTVYEAFF.

The J gene is TRBJ1-2, the V gene TRBV5-1, with 8 bases lining up with TRBD1. The germline CDR1 and CDR2 sequences are SGHRS and YFSETQ. J gave up 4 bases and V 7 bases, and 9 bases lay outside the gene matches. The CDR3 is 14 residues long. The CDR3 loop is CASGTSQGGYGYTF. The CDR3 nucleotides are TGCGCCAGCGGCACTTCACAGGGGGGCTATGGCTACACCTTC. The full variable domain, with the rest looked up from reference TRBV5-1 and TRBJ1-2, is KAGVTQTPRYLIKTRGQQVTLSCSPISGHRSVSWYQQTPGQGLQFLFEYFSETQRNKGNFPGRFSGRQFSNSRSEMNVSTLELGDSALYLCASGTSQGGYGYTFGSGTRLTVV.

The gene calls are TRBV7-2 and TRBJ1-1; TRBD1 is a possible D gene (5 bases). This CDR3 region has 13 residues. V lost 6 bases and J 3 bases, leaving 11 bases between the germline ends. The germline V gene has CDR1 SGHTA and CDR2 FQGNSA. CDR3 protein: CASSSEGDTEAFF. CDR3 nucleotide sequence: TGTGCCAGCAGTTCGGAAGGGGACACTGAAGCTTTCTTT.

J is TRBJ2-3 and V is TRBV5-1; possible D gene TRBD2, 5 bases. Germline CDR1 and CDR2: SGHRS and YFSETQ. Trimming shortened V by 0 bases and J by 0 bases, and 11 bases separated the two germline ends. The CDR3 extends over 16 amino acids. This CDR3 reads CASSLGLAFSTDTQYF. The CDR3 bases are TGCGCCAGCAGCTTGGGCTTAGCGTTTAGCACAGATACGCAGTATTTT.

The rearrangement uses TRBV21-1 and TRBJ1-6; the table's D call TRBD1 went unverified against the DNA. TRBV21-1 is termed a pseudogene. The CDR3 runs to 15 residues. This CDR3 is CASVSQDLYNSPLHF. In nucleotides, the CDR3 is TGTGCCAGCGTATCGCAGGATCTCTATAATTCACCCCTCCACTTT.